This is a list of T cell receptor beta chains from one sample in a study of shared clonotypes between healthy human individuals. Data came from immunoSEQ multiplex PCR; TCRdb stores just in-frame clones and leaves some out. Of 950,000 to 1,200,000 clones listed, 60% to 85% were seen once; the top ten hold 0.85% to 1%. Sequenced material: memory CD4+ T cells from PBMCs. These receptors all come from a man between 18 and 29 years old in good health. Some clones in this sample may be carry-over from other donors' samples. Each CDR3 is given with its conserved first and last residue. The order of the fields is J gene, D gene, V gene, clone size, CDR3 DNA, CDR3 protein. D genes are given only for firm matches. The size entry is marked missing in some rows and otherwise reads once, few, many or a size class.

J gene: TRBJ1-2
D gene: NA
V gene: TRBV5-4
clone size: NA
CDR3 DNA: TGTGCCAGCAGTTCTCGGGGGAGGTACTATGGCTACACCTTC
CDR3 protein: CASSSRGRYYGYTF

J gene: TRBJ1-2
D gene: NA
V gene: TRBV28
clone size: NA
CDR3 DNA: TGTGCCAGCAGTTCTGGCTACTATGGCTACACCTTC
CDR3 protein: CASSSGYYGYTF

J gene: TRBJ2-2
D gene: TRBD2
V gene: TRBV9
clone size: NA
CDR3 DNA: TGTGCCAGCAGCGTAGCGACTAGCAAGAAGCTGTTTTTT
CDR3 protein: CASSVATSKKLFF

J gene: TRBJ1-4
D gene: NA
V gene: TRBV7-3
clone size: NA
CDR3 DNA: TGTGCCAGCAGCTTAACCCCGGTTCGTAGGGATGAAAAACTGTTTTTT
CDR3 protein: CASSLTPVRRDEKLFF

J gene: TRBJ1-6
D gene: NA
V gene: TRBV7-2
clone size: NA
CDR3 DNA: TGTGCCAGCAGCTTAGAATCGGGATCACCCCTCCACTTT
CDR3 protein: CASSLESGSPLHF

J gene: TRBJ2-6
D gene: NA
V gene: TRBV28
clone size: NA
CDR3 DNA: TGTGCCTGCGGAGGGGTCACTGGGGCCAACGTCCTGACTTTC
CDR3 protein: CACGGVTGANVLTF

J gene: TRBJ2-5
D gene: NA
V gene: TRBV21-1
clone size: NA
CDR3 DNA: TGTGCCAGCAGCAAATTAGGGACTAGCGGACAAGAGACCCAGTACTTC
CDR3 protein: CASSKLGTSGQETQYF

J gene: TRBJ1-5
D gene: TRBD1
V gene: TRBV18
clone size: NA
CDR3 DNA: TGTGCCAGCTCACTTACCGGGACAGGGGGCACTCAGCCCCAGCATTTT
CDR3 protein: CASSLTGTGGTQPQHF

J gene: TRBJ2-3
D gene: NA
V gene: TRBV9
clone size: NA
CDR3 DNA: TGTGCCAGCAGCTCCCGAACGAGCGGTCCTAGCACAGATACGCAGTATTTT
CDR3 protein: CASSSRTSGPSTDTQYF

J gene: TRBJ2-3
D gene: TRBD2
V gene: TRBV29-1
clone size: NA
CDR3 DNA: TGCAGCGTAACTAGCGGGATCACAGATACGCAGTATTTT
CDR3 protein: CSVTSGITDTQYF

J gene: TRBJ2-1
D gene: NA
V gene: TRBV30
clone size: NA
CDR3 DNA: TGTGCCTGGAGTGTGGAACAGAGGCTCACTATAGGGTACAATGAGCAGTTCTTC
CDR3 protein: CAWSVEQRLTIGYNEQFF

J gene: TRBJ1-2
D gene: TRBD1
V gene: TRBV7-9
clone size: NA
CDR3 DNA: TGTGCCACAAGTCGGGACAGGGGCTATGGCTACACCTTC
CDR3 protein: CATSRDRGYGYTF

J gene: TRBJ2-3
D gene: NA
V gene: TRBV11-3
clone size: NA
CDR3 DNA: TGTGCCAGCAGCTCTAGGTTTGCAGATACGCAGTATTTT
CDR3 protein: CASSSRFADTQYF

J gene: TRBJ1-3
D gene: NA
V gene: TRBV11-2
clone size: once
CDR3 DNA: TGTGCCAGCACCCTTTTTCTCTCTGGAAACACCATATATTTT
CDR3 protein: CASTLFLSGNTIYF

J gene: TRBJ1-1
D gene: TRBD1
V gene: TRBV9
clone size: NA
CDR3 DNA: TGTGCCAGCAGCGTAGACGGGGACAGACCTGAAGCTTTCTTT
CDR3 protein: CASSVDGDRPEAFF

J gene: TRBJ2-7
D gene: NA
V gene: TRBV27
clone size: NA
CDR3 DNA: TGTGCCAGCAGTTTATCCCCCAGGGGTCCCTACGAGCAGTACTTC
CDR3 protein: CASSLSPRGPYEQYF

J gene: TRBJ2-7
D gene: NA
V gene: TRBV7-2
clone size: NA
CDR3 DNA: TGTGCCAGCAGCTTAGTGGGAGGGGGAGGCTACGAGCAGTACTTC
CDR3 protein: CASSLVGGGGYEQYF

J gene: TRBJ1-2
D gene: NA
V gene: TRBV9
clone size: NA
CDR3 DNA: TGTGCCAGCAGCGTAGGGCCGGGGGACGGCTACACCTTC
CDR3 protein: CASSVGPGDGYTF

J gene: TRBJ2-1
D gene: NA
V gene: TRBV14
clone size: once
CDR3 DNA: TGTGCCAGCAGCCAAGTTCAAGGTTCCTACAATGAGCAGTTCTTC
CDR3 protein: CASSQVQGSYNEQFF

J gene: TRBJ1-3
D gene: NA
V gene: TRBV28
clone size: few
CDR3 DNA: TGTGCCAGCAGCCGACTGACATTTTCTGGAAACACCATATATTTT
CDR3 protein: CASSRLTFSGNTIYF

J gene: TRBJ2-2
D gene: NA
V gene: TRBV10-1
clone size: NA
CDR3 DNA: TGCGCCAGCAGGGCCTCAGGGGACACCGGGGAGCTGTTTTTT
CDR3 protein: CASRASGDTGELFF

J gene: TRBJ2-7
D gene: NA
V gene: TRBV2
clone size: NA
CDR3 DNA: TGTGCCAGCAACGAGGGGGGGTTCGACGAGCAGTACTTC
CDR3 protein: CASNEGGFDEQYF

J gene: TRBJ2-1
D gene: NA
V gene: TRBV11-3
clone size: once
CDR3 DNA: TGTGCCAGCAGCCCGGCCTACCTCAAGGATATTCAGTTCTTC
CDR3 protein: CASSPAYLKDIQFF

J gene: TRBJ1-2
D gene: NA
V gene: TRBV7-9
clone size: NA
CDR3 DNA: TGTGCCAACAGTGGCGACACCGCCCCCTATGGCTACACCTTC
CDR3 protein: CANSGDTAPYGYTF

J gene: TRBJ2-1
D gene: TRBD2
V gene: TRBV6-6
clone size: NA
CDR3 DNA: TGTGCCAGCAGAACCGGGACTAGCGGGAGCAGGGAGCAGTTCTTC
CDR3 protein: CASRTGTSGSREQFF

J gene: TRBJ1-2
D gene: TRBD1
V gene: TRBV30
clone size: NA
CDR3 DNA: TGTGCCTGGAGAGGTCCGGGACAGGGTTTAGGTGGCTACACCTTC
CDR3 protein: CAWRGPGQGLGGYTF

J gene: TRBJ2-7
D gene: TRBD2
V gene: TRBV5-1
clone size: NA
CDR3 DNA: TGCGCCAGCAGCGCTACTAGCGGTTCCTACGAGCAGTACTTC
CDR3 protein: CASSATSGSYEQYF

J gene: TRBJ1-1
D gene: TRBD1
V gene: TRBV28
clone size: NA
CDR3 DNA: TGTGCCAGCAGCCCTATGGACAGGGCGAACACTGAAGCTTTCTTT
CDR3 protein: CASSPMDRANTEAFF

J gene: TRBJ2-4
D gene: NA
V gene: TRBV18
clone size: NA
CDR3 DNA: TGTGCCAGCTCACCGTCTACCGAGTTCGCCAAAAACATTCAGTACTTC
CDR3 protein: CASSPSTEFAKNIQYF

J gene: TRBJ2-3
D gene: NA
V gene: TRBV21-1
clone size: once
CDR3 DNA: TGTGCCAGCAGCGCCGGGCCTAGCGGGACCACCCGCACAGATACGCAGTATTTT
CDR3 protein: CASSAGPSGTTRTDTQYF

J gene: TRBJ2-2
D gene: NA
V gene: TRBV4-2
clone size: NA
CDR3 DNA: TGTGCCAGCAGCTACCGGGGCCCGGGGGGGGAGCTGTTTTTT
CDR3 protein: CASSYRGPGGELFF

J gene: TRBJ2-1
D gene: NA
V gene: TRBV20-1
clone size: NA
CDR3 DNA: TGCAGTGCTGCTCTCTATGAGCAGTTCTTC
CDR3 protein: CSAALYEQFF

J gene: TRBJ2-3
D gene: NA
V gene: TRBV10-3
clone size: NA
CDR3 DNA: TGTGCCATCAAGAGGGAAGATACGCAGTATTTT
CDR3 protein: CAIKREDTQYF

J gene: TRBJ2-1
D gene: NA
V gene: TRBV6-4
clone size: NA
CDR3 DNA: TGTGCCAGCAGGGAAGACTACCCGACCACCTACAATGAGCAGTTCTTC
CDR3 protein: CASREDYPTTYNEQFF

J gene: TRBJ1-1
D gene: NA
V gene: TRBV5-1
clone size: once
CDR3 DNA: TGCGCCAGCAGCCCCAATTCTTGGGCTAACACTGAAGCTTTCTTT
CDR3 protein: CASSPNSWANTEAFF

J gene: TRBJ1-5
D gene: NA
V gene: TRBV12-5
clone size: NA
CDR3 DNA: TGTGCTAGTGCCCCAACCGGGGCATCGTATAGCAATCAGCCCCAGCATTTT
CDR3 protein: CASAPTGASYSNQPQHF

J gene: TRBJ2-2
D gene: NA
V gene: TRBV7-3
clone size: NA
CDR3 DNA: TGTGCCAGCAGCTTAGGTAGTTGGGGGAACACCGGGGAGCTGTTTTTT
CDR3 protein: CASSLGSWGNTGELFF

J gene: TRBJ2-7
D gene: NA
V gene: TRBV6-1
clone size: NA
CDR3 DNA: TGTGCCAGCAGTGAAGGTCCCCAGGGACCTACGTGGTACTTC
CDR3 protein: CASSEGPQGPTWYF

J gene: TRBJ2-3
D gene: NA
V gene: TRBV7-3
clone size: NA
CDR3 DNA: TGTGCCAGCAGTAGAGGGCCCCTTGATACGCAGTATTTT
CDR3 protein: CASSRGPLDTQYF

J gene: TRBJ2-4
D gene: TRBD1
V gene: TRBV4-1
clone size: NA
CDR3 DNA: TGCGCCAGCAGCCAGACCCGGGACAGGGGGTTCAAAAACATTCAGTACTTC
CDR3 protein: CASSQTRDRGFKNIQYF